This T cell receptor (beta chain) was obtained from a study of T cells expressing NK-cell markers. Study information: Seven HCMV-seropositive donors and one seronegative donor made up the eight sequenced donors.

Study results and caveats: Once again these clonotypes came out on top in the CD3+CD56-NKG2C+ fraction of a handful of donors.

A word on this clonotype: Its specificity is not known.

This CDR3 comprises 16 residues. From the 5' RACE reads, TCRdb lists one entry per CDR3 protein and no DNA. The listing records 440,000 or so distinct CDR3 sequences. J is TRBJ2-3 and V is TRBV12-3 or TRBV12-4; TCRdb's assignment of TRBD2 cannot be checked, as there is no DNA. This TCR was recovered from a woman between 18 and 69 years old in good health. Sequenced: blood T cells: a sorted CD56 or NKG2C T cell subset, CD4+ or CD8+ T cells, or bulk PBMC T cells (not recorded which). CDR3 region: CASSLFAGTSTDTQYF.